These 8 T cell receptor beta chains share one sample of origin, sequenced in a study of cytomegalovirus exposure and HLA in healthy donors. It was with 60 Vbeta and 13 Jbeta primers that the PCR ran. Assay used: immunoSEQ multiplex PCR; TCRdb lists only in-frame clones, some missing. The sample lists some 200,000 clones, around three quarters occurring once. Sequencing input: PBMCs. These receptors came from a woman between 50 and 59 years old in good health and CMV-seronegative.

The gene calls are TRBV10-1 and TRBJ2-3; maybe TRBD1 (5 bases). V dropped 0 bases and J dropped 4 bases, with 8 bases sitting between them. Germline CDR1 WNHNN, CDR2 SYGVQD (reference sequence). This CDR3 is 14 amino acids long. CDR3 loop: CASSESQGPDTQYF. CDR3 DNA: TGCGCCAGCAGTGAGTCGCAGGGCCCAGATACGCAGTATTTT.

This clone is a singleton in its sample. The CDR3 loop reads CASSAGTQSNYGYTF. For the CDR3, the DNA is TGTGCCAGCAGTGCTGGCACGCAGTCAAACTATGGCTACACCTTC. The V call is TRBV6-1, the J call TRBJ1-2, with D hard to call. This CDR3 comprises 15 residues. Looked up from germline, CDR1 is MNHNS and CDR2 is SASEGT. V lost 4 bases to trimming and J lost 2 bases, with 14 bases between them.

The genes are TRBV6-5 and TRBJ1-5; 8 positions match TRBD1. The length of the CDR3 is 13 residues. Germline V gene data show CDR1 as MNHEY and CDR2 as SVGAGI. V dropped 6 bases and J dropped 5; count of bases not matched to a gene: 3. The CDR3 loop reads CASSATGDQPQHF. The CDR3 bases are TGTGCCAGCAGCGCGACAGGGGATCAGCCCCAGCATTTT.

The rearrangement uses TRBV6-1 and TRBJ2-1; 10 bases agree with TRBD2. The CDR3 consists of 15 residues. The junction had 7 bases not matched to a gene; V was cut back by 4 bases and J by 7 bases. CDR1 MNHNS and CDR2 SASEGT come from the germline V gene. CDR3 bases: TGTGCCAGCAGTGCAGCGGGAGGGCTGGGTAATGAGCAGTTCTTC. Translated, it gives CASSAAGGLGNEQFF.

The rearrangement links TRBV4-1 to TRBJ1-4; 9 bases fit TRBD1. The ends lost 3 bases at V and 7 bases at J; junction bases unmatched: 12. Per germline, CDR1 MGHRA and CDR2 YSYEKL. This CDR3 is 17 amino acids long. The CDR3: CASSHGELGTGSEKLFF. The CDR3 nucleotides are TGCGCCAGCAGCCATGGCGAACTCGGGACAGGGAGTGAAAAACTGTTTTTT.

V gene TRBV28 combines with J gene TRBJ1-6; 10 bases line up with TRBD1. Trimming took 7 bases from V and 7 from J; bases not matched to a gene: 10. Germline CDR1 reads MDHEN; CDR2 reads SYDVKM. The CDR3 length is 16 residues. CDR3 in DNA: TGTGCCAGCACCAACCGGGACAGGGGAAAGAATTCACCCCTCCACTTT. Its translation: CASTNRDRGKNSPLHF.

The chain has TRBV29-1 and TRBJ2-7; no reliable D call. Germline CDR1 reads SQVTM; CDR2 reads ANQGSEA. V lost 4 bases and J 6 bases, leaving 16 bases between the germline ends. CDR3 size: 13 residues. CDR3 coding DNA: TGCAGCGTTGGGCACCGTCCTGGCGGCGAGCAGTACTTC. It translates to CSVGHRPGGEQYF.

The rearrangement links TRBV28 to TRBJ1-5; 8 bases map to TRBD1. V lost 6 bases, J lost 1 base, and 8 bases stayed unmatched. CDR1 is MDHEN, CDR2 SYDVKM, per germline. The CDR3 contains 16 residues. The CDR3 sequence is CASSPGQGKSNQPQHF. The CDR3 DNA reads TGTGCCAGCAGCCCCGGACAGGGCAAGAGCAATCAGCCCCAGCATTTT.